The sequence of this TCR beta chain was determined in a study of blood T cell repertoires in COVID-19. Across the whole study: Samples came from the United States, Italy and Spain, spanning acute and convalescent COVID-19.

CDR3 size: 16 residues. Trimming removed 4 bases from V and 0 bases from J; junction bases left unmatched: 7. The germline V gene has CDR1 SGHRS and CDR2 YFSETQ. Per the original methods: Amplification from reference gene primers served as the basis for estimated nucleated cell counts. The repertoire was sequenced with immunoSEQ multiplex PCR; TCRdb's copy has only in-frame clones and lacks some. The V and J calls and clone size come from that table; D and trimming were worked out from the DNA. Of roughly 150,000 clones in the sample, more than 70% were seen once. The clonotype was recovered from a woman between 65 and 79 years old who had recovered from COVID-19. This chain joins TRBV5-1 and TRBJ1-3; 7 bases are shared with TRBD1. Sequencing used peripheral blood. The CDR3 DNA reads TGCGCCAGCAGCCGGGACAGTGGCATCTCTGGAAACACCATATATTTT. It translates to CASSRDSGISGNTIYF.